The 27 T cell receptor beta chains below all came from one sample that was sequenced in a study of T cells after yellow fever vaccination. A single record per CDR3 protein comes from TCRdb applying MiXCR to the 5' RACE reads. Of more than 300,000 distinct CDR3 sequences listed, roughly 7% are singletons. Sample: PBMCs, taken more than 40 days after the first yellow fever vaccination. The receptors were sampled from a man younger than 35 who received the YFV17D yellow fever vaccine.

The V gene is TRBV10-3, the J gene TRBJ1-1; D gene unclear. In germline, CDR1 is ENHRY, CDR2 SYGVKD. The CDR3 length is 16 residues. The V gene lost 2 bases and the J gene lost 0 bases, with 13 bases spanning the gap. The CDR3, as DNA: TGTGCCATCAGTGAGGGCTGGCCCTTCATGAACACTGAAGCTTTCTTT. It is translated as CAISEGWPFMNTEAFF.

This clonotype was recorded a few times. The V and J genes are TRBV4-3 and TRBJ2-3; D unresolved. The CDR3 runs to 16 residues. CDR1 is LGHNA and CDR2 is YSLEER in the germline V gene. Trimming stripped 4 bases from V and 4 bases from J, with 18 bases between. The CDR3 nucleotides read TGCGCCAGCAGCCCTCGCGGTTCTCACGATTCAGATACGCAGTATTTT. It translates to CASSPRGSHDSDTQYF.

The J gene is TRBJ2-4, the V gene TRBV20-1, with D possibly being TRBD2 (5 bases). This CDR3 comprises 11 residues. Germline V gives CDR1 DFQATT, CDR2 SNEGSKA (reference sequence). This CDR3 reads CSESKEGIQYF. For the CDR3, the DNA is TGCAGCGAGAGTAAAGAGGGCATTCAGTACTTC.

This clonotype occurred a few times. The V call is TRBV6-2 or TRBV6-3, the J call TRBJ1-5; D call uncertain. The V end lost 6 bases, the J end lost 7 bases, and 10 bases lay between the germline ends. Germline CDR1 MNHEY, CDR2 SVGEGT. This CDR3 has 12 amino acids. This CDR3 reads CASSPGYQPQHF. The CDR3 coding sequence is TGTGCCAGCAGCCCAGGTTACCAGCCCCAGCATTTT.

In this sample, this clonotype turned up a few times. The V gene is TRBV29-1, the J gene TRBJ2-1; TRBD1 might be the D (5 bases). V was clipped by 6 bases and J by 15 bases, with 24 bases between them. The CDR3 is 13 residues long. Germline assignment: CDR1 SQVTM and CDR2 ANQGSEA. CDR3 sequence: CSVRTNFQGPAFF. The CDR3 nucleotides are TGCAGCGTCCGCACCAATTTTCAGGGCCCCGCGTTCTTC.

The rearrangement uses TRBV4-2 and TRBJ1-2; D remains ambiguous. The ends were cut back, 4 bases at V and 3 bases at J, with 12 bases in the middle. The germline gives CDR1 LGHNA, CDR2 YNFKEQ. This CDR3 spans 14 amino acids. CDR3 bases: TGTGCCAGCAGCCCACAGAGGTTCGACTATGGCTACACCTTC. It specifies CASSPQRFDYGYTF.

Many counts were recorded for this clonotype. J is TRBJ2-3 and V is TRBV12-3 or TRBV12-4; no clear D gene. The CDR3 extends over 14 amino acids. The V and J ends lost 1 base and 3 bases respectively, with 8 bases between them. CDR3 loop: CASSLDSSTDTQYF. The DNA for the CDR3 is TGTGCCAGCAGTTTAGACAGTTCAACAGATACGCAGTATTTT.

This clonotype has only a few counts. The chain is built from TRBV7-2 and TRBJ1-1; 7 bases are a match to TRBD1. The germline V gene has CDR1 SGHTA and CDR2 FQGNSA. This CDR3 comprises 14 residues. Trimming at V came to 7 bases and at J to 6 bases, leaving 11 bases not matched to a gene. CDR3 sequence: CASNDDRARAEAFF. DNA of the CDR3: TGTGCCAGCAACGACGACAGGGCGCGGGCTGAAGCTTTCTTT.

This clonotype was seen a few times. The chain has TRBV3-1 and TRBJ2-7; a possible D gene is TRBD1 (6 bases). Germline V gene lookup returns CDR1 LGHDT and CDR2 YNNKEL (reference sequence). Trimming left V 1 base short and J 3 bases short, with 10 bases between. The CDR3 has 14 residues. The CDR3 DNA is TGTGCCAGCAGCCAAGTTGCAGGGGACTACGAGCAGTACTTC. Translated, it gives CASSQVAGDYEQYF.

This clonotype occurred many times. The rearrangement joins TRBV7-2 to TRBJ2-3; 9 bases fit TRBD2. The J segment lost 3 bases and the V segment lost 1 base, leaving 2 bases of the junction unmatched. Germline CDR1 and CDR2: SGHTA and FQGNSA. This CDR3 has 15 amino acids. CDR3 protein: CASSLGGGATDTQYF. The CDR3 bases are TGTGCCAGCAGCTTAGGCGGGGGGGCTACAGATACGCAGTATTTT.

J is TRBJ2-1 and V is TRBV7-9; D is tentatively TRBD1 or TRBD2 (5 bases each). Trimming shortened V by 10 bases and J by 7 bases, and 20 bases separated the two germline ends. CDR3 length: 14 amino acids. Germline CDR1 is SEHNR and CDR2 is FQNEAQ (reference sequence). DNA for the CDR3: TGTGCCACCGATTTGGACACCCCGGGAAATGAGCAGTTCTTC. Translating it yields CATDLDTPGNEQFF.

This clonotype was seen repeatedly, ten times or more. The chain employs TRBV5-1 and TRBJ2-7, with 7 positions matching TRBD1. The length of the CDR3 is 15 residues. Losses at the gene ends were 2 bases for V and 5 bases for J; bases not matched to a gene: 10. Germline CDR1 and CDR2: SGHRS and YFSETQ. CDR3 sequence: CASSLITGDQDEQYF. The CDR3 nucleotides are TGCGCCAGCAGCTTAATAACAGGGGATCAGGACGAGCAGTACTTC.

This clonotype turned up a few times. This chain links TRBV2 with TRBJ2-3, with unresolved D. This CDR3 region has 15 residues. CDR1 is SNHLY and CDR2 is FYNNEI in the germline V gene. Trimming took off 4 bases at V and 5 bases at J, with 16 bases between the two ends. In nucleotides, the CDR3 is TGTGCCAGCAGTGGGCGTAAGGAATTGGGAGATACGCAGTATTTT. Translated, it gives CASSGRKELGDTQYF.

This clonotype was observed a handful of times. V and J are TRBV7-8 and TRBJ2-7; 8 bases are a match to TRBD1. The V and J ends lost 3 bases and 2 bases, in that order; junction bases with no gene match: 9. Germline CDR1 and CDR2: SGHVS and FQNEAQ. The length of the CDR3 is 16 residues. The CDR3 reads CASSLDPGQEAYEQYF. The CDR3, as DNA: TGTGCCAGCAGCTTGGACCCGGGACAGGAGGCCTACGAGCAGTACTTC. Looking up the rest from reference TRBV7-8 and TRBJ2-7 gives the full variable domain: GAGVSQSPRYKVAKRGQDVALRCDPISGHVSLFWYQQALGQGPEFLTYFQNEAQLDKSGLPSDRFFAERPEGSVSTLKIQRTQQEDSAVYLCASSLDPGQEAYEQYFGPGTRLTVT.

This clonotype came up many times. The chain is built from TRBV20-1 and TRBJ2-3, with D perhaps matching TRBD1 or TRBD2 (5 bases each). There are 14 residues in the CDR3. CDR1 and CDR2 from the germline V gene are DFQATT and SNEGSKA (reference sequence). V lost 6 bases and J lost 4, with 17 bases in between. The CDR3 nucleotides are TGCAGTGCGGTTGGGACCCTCAAGGCAGATACGCAGTATTTT. It specifies CSAVGTLKADTQYF.

DNA for the CDR3: TGTGCCAGCAGCTTTCTCGGGGCCTCCCAATCGGACGTCCTGACTTTC. Protein product: CASSFLGASQSDVLTF. The chain couples TRBV7-8 to TRBJ2-6; the D gene could be TRBD1 or TRBD2 (5 bases each). Germline V gene data show CDR1 as SGHVS and CDR2 as FQNEAQ. This CDR3 region has 16 residues. Trimming shortened V by 3 bases and J by 11 bases, and 20 bases separated the two germline ends. The full variable domain, completed using reference TRBV7-8 and TRBJ2-6, is GAGVSQSPRYKVAKRGQDVALRCDPISGHVSLFWYQQALGQGPEFLTYFQNEAQLDKSGLPSDRFFAERPEGSVSTLKIQRTQQEDSAVYLCASSFLGASQSDVLTFGAGSRLTVL.

V usage is TRBV10-3 and J usage is TRBJ1-2; 8 positions agree with TRBD1. The CDR3 runs 14 residues. Germline loops: CDR1 ENHRY, CDR2 SYGVKD. V was clipped by 6 bases and J by 4 bases; unmatched bases: 7. This CDR3 reads CAIRDREGAYGYTF. Written as DNA, the CDR3 is TGTGCCATCAGGGACAGGGAAGGGGCCTATGGCTACACCTTC.

In this sample, this clonotype turned up a few times. The chain combines TRBV12-3 or TRBV12-4 with TRBJ1-1; D call uncertain. Trimming removed 2 bases at V and 11 bases at J, with 15 bases between. This CDR3 spans 13 amino acids. CDR3 in amino acids: CASSLMQRGWAFF. The CDR3 DNA is TGTGCCAGCAGTTTAATGCAGCGGGGTTGGGCTTTCTTT.

There are many counts of this clonotype. The rearrangement joins TRBV21-1 to TRBJ2-6; the table assigns TRBD1, which was not confirmed against the DNA. TRBV21-1 is listed as a pseudogene. This CDR3 has 16 residues. The CDR3 loop is CAGGRDRSTGANVLTF. In DNA form, the CDR3 reads TGTGCCGGGGGGCGGGACAGGTCGACTGGGGCCAACGTCCTGACTTTC.

This clonotype was counted between two and nine times. V gene TRBV5-5 combines with J gene TRBJ1-1; 7 bases agree with TRBD1. The germline V gene has CDR1 SGHKS and CDR2 YYEKEE (reference sequence). The CDR3 is made up of 13 amino acids. J was trimmed by 10 bases and V by 5 bases; bases with no gene match: 11. In DNA form, the CDR3 reads TGTGCCAGCAGGGAGACAGGGCGGTTGGGAGCTTTCTTT. As protein: CASRETGRLGAFF.

This clonotype was found many times. The genes are TRBV20-1 and TRBJ2-5, with D hard to call. This CDR3 is built from 14 residues. Germline V CDR1 and CDR2: DFQATT, SNEGSKA (reference sequence). V shed 1 base and J shed 4 bases, with 13 bases lying between them. In DNA, the CDR3 is TGCAGTGCTAGAGTTTTCGACTCGAGAGAGACCCAGTACTTC. Amino acid sequence: CSARVFDSRETQYF.

Turning to this clonotype: Its ends do not fully match the called genes, so a read error is possible. J is TRBJ2-1 and V is TRBV7-7; D might be TRBD1 or TRBD2, each matching 5 bases. Germline V lookup: CDR1 SSHAT, CDR2 FNYEAQ (reference sequence). CDR3 size: 16 residues. Written as DNA, the CDR3 is TGTGCTAGCAGCTTAGGAGAAGAGGGGTCCTACAATGAGCAGTTCTTC. Translation gives CASSLGEEGSYNEQFF. The full variable domain, in which reference TRBV7-7 and TRBJ2-1 provide the parts outside the CDR3, is GAGVSQSPRYKVTKRGQDVTLRCDPISSHATLYWYQQALGQGPEFLTYFNYEAQPDKSGLPSDRFSAERPEGSISTLTIQRTEQRDSAMYRCASSLGEEGSYNEQFFGPGTRLTVL.

The chain is built from TRBV6-5 and TRBJ2-5; TRBD2 is a possible D gene (6 bases). The CDR3 covers 14 residues. CDR1 and CDR2 (germline): MNHEY, SVGAGI. Trimming removed 4 bases from V and 3 bases from J, with 12 bases in between. The CDR3 loop is CASSSSAGKETQYF. The DNA for the CDR3 is TGTGCCAGCAGTTCCTCGGCGGGGAAAGAGACCCAGTACTTC.

This clonotype was seen only a few times. V usage is TRBV7-2 and J usage is TRBJ2-2; 8 nucleotides match TRBD1. Germline CDR1 is SGHTA and CDR2 is FQGNSA. J gave up 3 bases and V 5 bases, and 11 bases lay outside the gene matches. There are 17 residues in the CDR3. The CDR3 nucleotides read TGTGCCAGCAGCGGAGGTCGGGACAGGATGCACACCGGGGAGCTGTTTTTT. Its protein product is CASSGGRDRMHTGELFF.

This chain joins TRBV29-1 and TRBJ2-2; D may match TRBD1 or TRBD2 (5 bases each). V lost 7 bases and J 2 bases, leaving 20 bases between the germline ends. CDR1 is SQVTM and CDR2 is ANQGSEA in the germline V gene. The length of the CDR3 is 16 residues. The CDR3 loop is CSARGDPLSNTGELFF. DNA of the CDR3: TGCAGCGCCCGAGGGGACCCCCTCTCTAACACCGGGGAGCTGTTTTTT.

The chain couples TRBV7-2 to TRBJ2-3; D might be TRBD1 (6 bases). This CDR3 contains 14 residues. With 7 bases removed from V and 1 base from J, the gap between germline ends came to 12 bases. CDR1 and CDR2 (germline): SGHTA, FQGNSA. The CDR3 is CASTQGRGTDTQYF. The DNA of the CDR3 is TGTGCCAGCACCCAGGGGCGGGGCACAGATACGCAGTATTTT.

This clonotype was seen repeatedly, ten times or more. This chain connects TRBV11-3 to TRBJ2-3, with a possible D match to TRBD1 (5 bases). CDR3 length: 13 amino acids. Deletions cut 4 bases from V and 7 bases from J, with 12 bases between. The germline V gene encodes CDR1 SGHNT and CDR2 YENEEA. CDR3 sequence: CASSSEMGHTQYF. CDR3 DNA: TGTGCCAGCAGCTCCGAAATGGGGCATACGCAGTATTTT.